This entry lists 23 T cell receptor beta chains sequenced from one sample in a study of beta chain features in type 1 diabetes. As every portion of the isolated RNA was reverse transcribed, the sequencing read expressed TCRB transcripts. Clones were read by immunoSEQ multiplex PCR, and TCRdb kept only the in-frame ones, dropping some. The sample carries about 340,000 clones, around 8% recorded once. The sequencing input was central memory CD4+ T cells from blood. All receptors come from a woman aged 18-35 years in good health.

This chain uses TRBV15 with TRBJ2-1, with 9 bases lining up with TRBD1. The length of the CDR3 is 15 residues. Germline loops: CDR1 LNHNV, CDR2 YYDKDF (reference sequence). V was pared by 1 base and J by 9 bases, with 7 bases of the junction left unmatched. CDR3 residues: CATSRGQGVKVEQFF. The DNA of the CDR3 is TGTGCCACCAGCAGAGGACAGGGGGTAAAAGTTGAGCAGTTCTTC.

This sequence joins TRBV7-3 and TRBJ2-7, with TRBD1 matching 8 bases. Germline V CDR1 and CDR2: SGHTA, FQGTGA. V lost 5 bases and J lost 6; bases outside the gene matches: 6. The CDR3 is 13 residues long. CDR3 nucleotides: TGTGCCAGCAGCGAGACAGGGGTGGGCGAGCAGTACTTC. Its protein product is CASSETGVGEQYF.

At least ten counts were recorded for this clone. DNA of the CDR3: TGTGCCATCAGTGGGGCTGGGAAGCAAGAGACCCAGTACTTC. Translating it yields CAISGAGKQETQYF. This sequence joins TRBV10-3 and TRBJ2-5, with D unclear. The CDR3 is 14 amino acids. Germline assignment: CDR1 ENHRY and CDR2 SYGVKD. V was cut by 4 bases and J by 2 bases, with 11 bases left in between.

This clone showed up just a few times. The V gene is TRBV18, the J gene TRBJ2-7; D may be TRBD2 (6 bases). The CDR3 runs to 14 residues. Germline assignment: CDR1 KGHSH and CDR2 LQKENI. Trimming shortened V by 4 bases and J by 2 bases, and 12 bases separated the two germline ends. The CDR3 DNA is TGTGCCAGCTCACGGGTAGGCGGGGCCTACGAGCAGTACTTC. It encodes CASSRVGGAYEQYF.

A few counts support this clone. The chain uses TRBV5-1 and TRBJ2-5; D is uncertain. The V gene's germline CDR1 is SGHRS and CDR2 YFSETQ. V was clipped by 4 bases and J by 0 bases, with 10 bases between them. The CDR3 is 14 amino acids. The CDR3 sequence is CASSRLEDQETQYF. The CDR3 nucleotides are TGCGCCAGCAGCCGGCTAGAGGACCAAGAGACCCAGTACTTC.

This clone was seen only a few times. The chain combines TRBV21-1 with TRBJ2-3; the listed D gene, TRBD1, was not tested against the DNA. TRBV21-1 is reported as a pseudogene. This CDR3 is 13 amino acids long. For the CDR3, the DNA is TGTGCCAGCACGGGACAGCGCACAGATACGCAGTATTTT. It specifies CASTGQRTDTQYF.

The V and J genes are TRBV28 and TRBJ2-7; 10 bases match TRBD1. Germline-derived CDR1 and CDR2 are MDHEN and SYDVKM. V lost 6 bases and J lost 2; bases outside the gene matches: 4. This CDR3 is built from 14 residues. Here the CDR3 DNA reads TGTGCCAGCAGCCAAGGGACAGGGGCCTACGAGCAGTACTTC. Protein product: CASSQGTGAYEQYF.

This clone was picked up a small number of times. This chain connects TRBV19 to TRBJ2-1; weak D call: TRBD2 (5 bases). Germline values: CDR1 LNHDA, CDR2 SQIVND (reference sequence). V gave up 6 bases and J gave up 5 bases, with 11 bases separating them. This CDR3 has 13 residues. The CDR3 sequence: CASRVRGHNEQFF. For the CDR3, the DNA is TGTGCCAGTAGGGTTCGAGGGCACAATGAGCAGTTCTTC.

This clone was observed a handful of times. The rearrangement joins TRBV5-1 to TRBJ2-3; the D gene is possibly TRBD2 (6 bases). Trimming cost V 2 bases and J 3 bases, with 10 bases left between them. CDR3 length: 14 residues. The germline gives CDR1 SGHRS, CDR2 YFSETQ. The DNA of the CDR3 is TGCGCCAGCAGCTTCCGGGAGTCAACAGATACGCAGTATTTT. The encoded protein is CASSFRESTDTQYF.

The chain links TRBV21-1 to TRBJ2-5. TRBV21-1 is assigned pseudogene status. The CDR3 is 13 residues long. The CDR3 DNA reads TGTGCCAGCCTCTGGAACAAACAAGAGACCCAGTACTTC. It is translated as CASLWNKQETQYF.

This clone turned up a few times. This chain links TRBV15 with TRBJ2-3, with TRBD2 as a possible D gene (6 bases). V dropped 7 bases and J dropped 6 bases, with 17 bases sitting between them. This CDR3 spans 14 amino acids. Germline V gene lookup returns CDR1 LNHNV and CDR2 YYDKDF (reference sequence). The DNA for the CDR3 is TGTGCCACCAAGGTGGAGGGAATAGCGGATACGCAGTATTTT. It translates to CATKVEGIADTQYF.

The CDR3 DNA sequence: TGTGCCAGCAGCTTAGACCCTCCTTGGGGAAACAATGAGCAGTTCTTC. This codes for CASSLDPPWGNNEQFF. This chain joins TRBV7-6 and TRBJ2-1, with no clear D. The CDR3 is made up of 16 amino acids. Germline CDR1 SGHVS, CDR2 FNYEAQ. V lost 1 base to trimming and J lost 5 bases, with 15 bases between them.

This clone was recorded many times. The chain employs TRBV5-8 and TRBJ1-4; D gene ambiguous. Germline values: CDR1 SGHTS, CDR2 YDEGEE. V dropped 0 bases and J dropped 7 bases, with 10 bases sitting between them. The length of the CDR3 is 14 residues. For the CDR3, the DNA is TGTGCCAGCAGCTTGGAAGGTTGGGGTGAAAAACTGTTTTTT. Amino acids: CASSLEGWGEKLFF. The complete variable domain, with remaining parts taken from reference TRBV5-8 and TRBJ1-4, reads EAGVTQSPTHLIKTRGQQATLRCSPISGHTSVYWYQQALGLGLQFLLWYDEGEERNRGNFPPRFSGRQFPNYSSELNVNALELEDSALYLCASSLEGWGEKLFFGSGTQLSVL.

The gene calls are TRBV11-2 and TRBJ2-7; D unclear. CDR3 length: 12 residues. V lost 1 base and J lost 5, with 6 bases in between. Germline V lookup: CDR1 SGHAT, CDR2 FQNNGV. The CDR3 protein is CASSLVVNEQYF. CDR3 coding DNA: TGTGCCAGCAGCTTAGTGGTAAACGAGCAGTACTTC.

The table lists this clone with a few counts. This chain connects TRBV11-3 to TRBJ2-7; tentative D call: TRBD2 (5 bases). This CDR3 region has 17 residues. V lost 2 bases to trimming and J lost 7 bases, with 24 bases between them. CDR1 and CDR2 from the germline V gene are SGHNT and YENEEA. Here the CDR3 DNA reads TGTGCCAGCAGCTTAACGTCCTCGGGAACAGCCCTAGGAGAGCAGTACTTC. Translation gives CASSLTSSGTALGEQYF. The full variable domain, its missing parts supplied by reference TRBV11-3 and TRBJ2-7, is EAGVVQSPRYKIIEKKQPVAFWCNPISGHNTLYWYLQNLGQGPELLIRYENEEAVDDSQLPKDRFSAERLKGVDSTLKIQPAELGDSAVYLCASSLTSSGTALGEQYFGPGTRLTVT.

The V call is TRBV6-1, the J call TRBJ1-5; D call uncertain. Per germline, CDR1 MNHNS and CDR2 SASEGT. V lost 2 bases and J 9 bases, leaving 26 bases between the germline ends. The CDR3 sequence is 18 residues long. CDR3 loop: CASSEQRSGGLLLWPQHF. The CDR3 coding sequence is TGTGCCAGCAGTGAACAGAGGTCGGGAGGGCTGCTCTTATGGCCCCAGCATTTT.

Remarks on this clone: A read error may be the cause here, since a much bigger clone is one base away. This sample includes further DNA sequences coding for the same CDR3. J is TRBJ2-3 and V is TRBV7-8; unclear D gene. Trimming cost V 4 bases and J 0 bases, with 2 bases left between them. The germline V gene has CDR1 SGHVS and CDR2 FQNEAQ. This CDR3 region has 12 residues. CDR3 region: CASSSSTDTQYF. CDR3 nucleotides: TGTGCCAGCAGCTCTAGCACAGATACGCAGTATTTT.

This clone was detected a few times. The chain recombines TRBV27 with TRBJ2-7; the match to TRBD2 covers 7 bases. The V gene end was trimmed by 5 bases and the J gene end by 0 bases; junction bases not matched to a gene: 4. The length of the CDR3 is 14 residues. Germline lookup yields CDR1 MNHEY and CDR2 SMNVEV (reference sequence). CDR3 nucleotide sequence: TGTGCCAGCAGTACGACTAGCCGCTCCTACGAGCAGTACTTC. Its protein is CASSTTSRSYEQYF.

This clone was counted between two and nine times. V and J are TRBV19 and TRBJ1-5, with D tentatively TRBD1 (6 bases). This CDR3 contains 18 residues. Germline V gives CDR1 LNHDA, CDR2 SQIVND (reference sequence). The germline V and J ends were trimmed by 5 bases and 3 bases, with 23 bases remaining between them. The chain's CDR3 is CASSAAGVALASNQPQHF. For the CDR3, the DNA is TGTGCCAGTAGTGCCGCAGGGGTCGCCCTCGCATCCAATCAGCCCCAGCATTTT.

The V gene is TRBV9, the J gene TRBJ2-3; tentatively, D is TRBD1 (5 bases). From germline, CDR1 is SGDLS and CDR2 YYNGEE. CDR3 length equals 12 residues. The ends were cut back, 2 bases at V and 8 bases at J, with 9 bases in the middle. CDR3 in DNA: TGTGCCAGCAGCGTTTCTGGGGCTACGCAGTATTTT. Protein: CASSVSGATQYF.

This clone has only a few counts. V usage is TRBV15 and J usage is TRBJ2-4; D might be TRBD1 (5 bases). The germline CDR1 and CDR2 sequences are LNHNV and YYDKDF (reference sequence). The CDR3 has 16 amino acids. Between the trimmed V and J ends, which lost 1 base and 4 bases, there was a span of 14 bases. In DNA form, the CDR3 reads TGTGCCACCAGCAGAGTCCTAGGGGTTGGGAAAAACATTCAGTACTTC. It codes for CATSRVLGVGKNIQYF. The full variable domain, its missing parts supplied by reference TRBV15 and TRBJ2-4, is DAMVIQNPRYQVTQFGKPVTLSCSQTLNHNVMYWYQQKSSQAPKLLFHYYDKDFNNEADTPDNFQSRRPNTSFCFLDIRSPGLGDTAMYLCATSRVLGVGKNIQYFGAGTRLSVL.

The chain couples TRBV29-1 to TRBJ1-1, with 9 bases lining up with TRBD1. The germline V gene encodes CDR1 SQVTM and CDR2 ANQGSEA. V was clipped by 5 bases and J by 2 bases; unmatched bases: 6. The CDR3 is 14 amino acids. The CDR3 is CSVNPDRGNTEAFF. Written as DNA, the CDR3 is TGCAGCGTTAACCCGGACAGGGGAAACACTGAAGCTTTCTTT.

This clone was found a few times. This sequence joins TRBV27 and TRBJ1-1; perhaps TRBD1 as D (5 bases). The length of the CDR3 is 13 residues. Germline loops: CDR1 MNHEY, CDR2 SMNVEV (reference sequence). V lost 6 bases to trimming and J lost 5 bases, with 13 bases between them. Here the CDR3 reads CASSQGRQTEAFF. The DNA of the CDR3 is TGTGCCAGCAGCCAGGGCCGGCAGACTGAAGCTTTCTTT.